This paragraph covers one T cell receptor (beta chain) sequence. Its antigen is unknown. Amplification of TCR alpha and beta CDR3 regions from RNA used iRepertoire nested multiplex PCR. MiXCR was run by TCRdb on the multiplex PCR reads, yielding one entry per CDR3 protein. The sample includes around 350,000 distinct CDR3 sequences, 41% of them seen just once. The CDR3 length is 17 residues. The V segment lost 1 base and the J segment 2 bases; nucleotides outside the gene matches: 9. Germline lookup yields CDR1 MDHEN and CDR2 SYDVKM. This specimen belongs to a study of glioma-infiltrating T cells. In the study overall: Glioma patients had dexamethasone for six or fewer days before surgery.

General study findings and limits: Tissue-blood divergence was below expectation in non-neoplastic patients, above in gliomas.

The rearrangement joins TRBV28 to TRBJ2-7, with 9 nucleotides matching TRBD1. The sequenced material came from glioma tissue, nonneoplastic brain tissue, or PBMCs (not recorded which). The sequence was obtained from a human donor with low-grade glioma or glioblastoma, undergoing nonglioma brain surgery, or in good health (not recorded which). CDR3 sequence: CASSLSAGTGSTYEQYF. CDR3 DNA sequence: TGTGCCAGCAGTTTATCGGCAGGGACAGGGAGCACCTACGAGCAGTACTTC.